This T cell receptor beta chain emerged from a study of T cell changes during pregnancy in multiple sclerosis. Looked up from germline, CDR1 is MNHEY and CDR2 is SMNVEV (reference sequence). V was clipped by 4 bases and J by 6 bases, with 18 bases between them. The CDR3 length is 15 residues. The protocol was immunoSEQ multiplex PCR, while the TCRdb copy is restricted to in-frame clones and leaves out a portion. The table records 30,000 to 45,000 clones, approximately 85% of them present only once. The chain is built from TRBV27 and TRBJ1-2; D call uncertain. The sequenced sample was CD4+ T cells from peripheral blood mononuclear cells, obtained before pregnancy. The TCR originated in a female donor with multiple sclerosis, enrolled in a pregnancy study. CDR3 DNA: TGTGCCAGCAGTTCACTATCGGCGGGTAGAAATGGCTACACCTTC. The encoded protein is CASSSLSAGRNGYTF.